The 5 T cell receptor beta chains given below trace back to one sample, sequenced in a study of immune heterogeneity within non-small cell lung tumors. Genomic DNA extracted from bulk tumor tissue served as template. A total of 550 to 650 ng was used per sample. During surgery, each primary tumor gave multiple biopsies spaced as far apart as possible. The study enrolled patients with untreated, newly diagnosed non-small cell lung cancer who underwent curative surgery. The TCR beta CDR3 region was amplified by multiplex PCR employing 32 V and 13 J primers. MiXCR was run by TCRdb on the multiplex PCR reads, yielding one entry per CDR3 protein. Counted here are about 10,000 distinct CDR3 sequences, 26% occurring once; the ten biggest clones make up more than 20%. Sequencing was done on a sample of lung tumor tissue. The receptors originated from a woman in her forties or fifties with non-small cell lung cancer.

The chain combines TRBV19 with TRBJ2-3, with D unclear. Trimming removed 6 bases from V and 5 bases from J, with 12 bases in between. Germline CDR1 LNHDA, CDR2 SQIVND (reference sequence). This CDR3 comprises 13 residues. CDR3 sequence reads: CASSRRPIDTQYF. The CDR3 nucleotides read TGTGCCAGTAGCCGACGGCCCATAGATACGCAGTATTTT. Full variable domain (missing parts from reference TRBV19 and TRBJ2-3): DGGITQSPKYLFRKEGQNVTLSCEQNLNHDAMYWYRQDPGQGLRLIYYSQIVNDFQKGDIAEGYSVSREKKESFPLTVTSAQKNPTAFYLCASSRRPIDTQYFGPGTRLTVL.

This clonotype was detected many times. The V and J genes are TRBV5-8 and TRBJ1-5; unclear D gene. The V end lost 0 bases, the J end lost 4 bases, and 8 bases lay between the germline ends. Germline V lookup: CDR1 SGHTS, CDR2 YDEGEE. The CDR3 loop spans 14 amino acids. The DNA of the CDR3 is TGTGCCAGCAGCTTGGGGATCCCGAATCAGCCCCAGCATTTT. This codes for CASSLGIPNQPQHF.

The J gene is TRBJ2-7, the V gene TRBV5-1; 9 nucleotides agree with TRBD1. Losses at the gene ends were 6 bases for V and 2 bases for J; bases not matched to a gene: 18. Germline CDR1 is SGHRS and CDR2 is YFSETQ. The CDR3 contains 18 residues. CDR3 sequence reads: CASIFGQGPPGDAYEQYF. DNA of the CDR3: TGCGCCAGCATCTTCGGACAGGGGCCGCCCGGGGACGCCTACGAGCAGTACTTC.

The DNA for the CDR3 is TGTGCCAGCGTGGCTAGCGGGGGGACCTACGAGCAGTACTTC. Encoded protein: CASVASGGTYEQYF. The V call is TRBV6-1, the J call TRBJ2-7; TRBD2 matches at 11 bases. This CDR3 region has 14 residues. Germline CDR1 is MNHNS and CDR2 is SASEGT. The J segment lost 2 bases and the V segment lost 8 bases, leaving 5 bases of the junction unmatched.

The gene calls are TRBV29-1 and TRBJ2-1, with a possible D match to TRBD1 (6 bases). The V end was cut by 6 bases, the J end by 7 bases, with 16 bases between. CDR3 length: 13 amino acids. Germline CDR1 reads SQVTM; CDR2 reads ANQGSEA. CDR3 sequence reads: CSVRRGGGNEQFF. CDR3 coding DNA: TGCAGCGTCCGACGTGGGGGCGGAAATGAGCAGTTCTTC.